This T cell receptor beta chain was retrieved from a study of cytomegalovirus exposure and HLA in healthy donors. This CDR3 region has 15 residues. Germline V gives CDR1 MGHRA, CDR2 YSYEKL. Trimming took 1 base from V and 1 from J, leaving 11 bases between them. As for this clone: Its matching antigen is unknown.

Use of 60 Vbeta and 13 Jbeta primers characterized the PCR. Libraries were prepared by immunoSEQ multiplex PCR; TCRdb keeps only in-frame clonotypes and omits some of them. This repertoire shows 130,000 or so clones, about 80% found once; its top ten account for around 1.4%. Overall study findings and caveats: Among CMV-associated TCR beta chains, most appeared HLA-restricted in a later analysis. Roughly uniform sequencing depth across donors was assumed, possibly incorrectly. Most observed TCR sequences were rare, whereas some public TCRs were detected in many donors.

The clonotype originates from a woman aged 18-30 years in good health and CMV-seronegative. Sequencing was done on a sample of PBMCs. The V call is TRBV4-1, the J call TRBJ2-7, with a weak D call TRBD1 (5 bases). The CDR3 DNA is TGCGCCAGCAGCCAAGGCCAGGGCCTATCCTACGAGCAGTACTTC. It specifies CASSQGQGLSYEQYF.